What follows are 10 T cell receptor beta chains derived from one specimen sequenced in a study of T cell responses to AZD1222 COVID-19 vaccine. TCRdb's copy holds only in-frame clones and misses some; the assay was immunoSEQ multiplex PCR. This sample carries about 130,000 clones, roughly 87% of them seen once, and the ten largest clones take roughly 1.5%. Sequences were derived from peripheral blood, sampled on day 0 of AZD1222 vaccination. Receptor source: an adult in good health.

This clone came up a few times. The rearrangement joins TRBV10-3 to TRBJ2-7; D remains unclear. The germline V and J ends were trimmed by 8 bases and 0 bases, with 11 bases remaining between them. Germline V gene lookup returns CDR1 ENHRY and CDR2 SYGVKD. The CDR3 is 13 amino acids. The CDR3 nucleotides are TGTGCCATCGCGAGATCCAGCTCCTACGAGCAGTACTTC. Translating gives CAIARSSSYEQYF.

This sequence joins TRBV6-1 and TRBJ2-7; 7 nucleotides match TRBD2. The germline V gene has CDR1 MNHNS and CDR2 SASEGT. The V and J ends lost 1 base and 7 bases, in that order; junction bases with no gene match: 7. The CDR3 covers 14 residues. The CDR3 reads CASSEGLGGIEQYF. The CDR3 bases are TGTGCCAGCAGTGAAGGATTGGGAGGGATAGAGCAGTACTTC.

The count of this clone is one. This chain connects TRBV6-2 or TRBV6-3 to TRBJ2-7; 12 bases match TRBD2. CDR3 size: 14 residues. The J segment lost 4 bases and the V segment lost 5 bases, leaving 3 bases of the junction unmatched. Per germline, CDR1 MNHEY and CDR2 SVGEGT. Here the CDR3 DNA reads TGTGCCAGCAGTCCCGGGACTAGCGGGTACGAGCAGTACTTC. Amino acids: CASSPGTSGYEQYF.

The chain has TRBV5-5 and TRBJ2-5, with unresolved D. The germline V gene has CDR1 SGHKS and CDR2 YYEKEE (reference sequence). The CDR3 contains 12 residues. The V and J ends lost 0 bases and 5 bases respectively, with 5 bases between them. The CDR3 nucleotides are TGTGCCAGCAGCTTGGGCTCGGAGACCCAGTACTTC. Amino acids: CASSLGSETQYF.

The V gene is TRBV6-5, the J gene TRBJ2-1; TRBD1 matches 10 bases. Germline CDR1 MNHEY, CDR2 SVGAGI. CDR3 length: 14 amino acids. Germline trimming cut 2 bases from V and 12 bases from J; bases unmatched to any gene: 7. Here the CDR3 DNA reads TGTGCCAGCAGTTACGGGGGACAGGGGTTAGGGCAGTTCTTC. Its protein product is CASSYGGQGLGQFF.

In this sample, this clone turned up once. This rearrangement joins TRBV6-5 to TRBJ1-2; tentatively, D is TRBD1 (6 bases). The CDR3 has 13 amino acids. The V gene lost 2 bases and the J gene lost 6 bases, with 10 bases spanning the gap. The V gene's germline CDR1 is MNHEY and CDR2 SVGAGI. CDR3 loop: CASSYARDNGYTF. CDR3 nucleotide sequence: TGTGCCAGCAGTTACGCTAGGGACAATGGCTACACCTTC.

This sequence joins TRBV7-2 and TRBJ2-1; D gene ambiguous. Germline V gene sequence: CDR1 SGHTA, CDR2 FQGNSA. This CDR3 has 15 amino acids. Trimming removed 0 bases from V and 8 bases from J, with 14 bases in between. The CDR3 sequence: CASSLALSRGDEQFF. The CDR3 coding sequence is TGTGCCAGCAGCTTAGCCCTTAGTCGTGGCGATGAGCAGTTCTTC. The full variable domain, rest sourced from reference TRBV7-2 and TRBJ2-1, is GAGVSQSPSNKVTEKGKDVELRCDPISGHTALYWYRQSLGQGLEFLIYFQGNSAPDKSGLPSDRFSAERTGGSVSTLTIQRTQQEDSAVYLCASSLALSRGDEQFFGPGTRLTVL.

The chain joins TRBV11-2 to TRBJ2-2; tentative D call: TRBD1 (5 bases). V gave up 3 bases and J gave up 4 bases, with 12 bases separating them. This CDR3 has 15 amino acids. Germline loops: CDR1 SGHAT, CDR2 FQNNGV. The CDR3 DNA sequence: TGTGCCAGCAGCTTCCTAAGGGGCGTCACCGGGGAGCTGTTTTTT. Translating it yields CASSFLRGVTGELFF. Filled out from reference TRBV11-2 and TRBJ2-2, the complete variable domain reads EAGVAQSPRYKIIEKRQSVAFWCNPISGHATLYWYQQILGQGPKLLIQFQNNGVVDDSQLPKDRFSAERLKGVDSTLKIQPAKLEDSAVYLCASSFLRGVTGELFFGEGSRLTVL.

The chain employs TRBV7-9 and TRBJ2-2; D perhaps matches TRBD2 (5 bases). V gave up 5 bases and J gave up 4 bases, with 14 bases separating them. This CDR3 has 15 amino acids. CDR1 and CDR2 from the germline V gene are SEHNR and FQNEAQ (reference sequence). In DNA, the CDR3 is TGTGCCAGCAGCCCCGCGGGTTGGGGCACCGGGGAGCTGTTTTTT. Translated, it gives CASSPAGWGTGELFF.

In nucleotides, the CDR3 is TGTGCCAGCAGTTACATGGGACAGAGGGGACAGCCCCAGCATTTT. Protein sequence: CASSYMGQRGQPQHF. The chain is built from TRBV6-2 or TRBV6-3 and TRBJ1-5; 7 nucleotides agree with TRBD1. This CDR3 spans 15 amino acids. V was clipped by 2 bases and J by 7 bases; unmatched bases: 8. Germline V gene data show CDR1 as MNHEY and CDR2 as SVGEGT.